Below, 15 T cell receptor beta chains from the same sample are listed, as sequenced in a study of blood T cell repertoires in COVID-19. TCRdb keeps only in-frame clones here, not all; method: immunoSEQ multiplex PCR. The sample lists about 150,000 clones; around 80% were seen once. Sample: PBMCs or T cells enriched from blood (not recorded which). Receptor source: a woman in her 70s in a cohort exposed to, infected with or recovered from COVID-19 (not recorded which).

V is TRBV19 and J is TRBJ1-3; D is unclear. Germline loops: CDR1 LNHDA, CDR2 SQIVND (reference sequence). V lost 9 bases, J lost 7 bases, and 16 bases lay in between. This CDR3 contains 13 residues. The CDR3 protein is CASRGGLENTIYF. The CDR3 nucleotides are TGTGCCAGCCGTGGAGGGCTGGAGAACACCATATATTTT.

The rearrangement joins TRBV28 to TRBJ2-6, with D perhaps TRBD1 (5 bases). The CDR3 length is 16 residues. Trimming stripped 3 bases from V and 4 bases from J, with 13 bases between. Germline values: CDR1 MDHEN, CDR2 SYDVKM. DNA of the CDR3: TGTGCCAGCAGTTTGGTCCCGACAGCGGGGGCCAACGTCCTGACTTTC. Residues: CASSLVPTAGANVLTF.

The count of this clone is one. The rearrangement links TRBV3-1 (or the pseudogene TRBV3-2) to TRBJ1-6, with D perhaps TRBD1 (6 bases). V shed 3 bases and J shed 11 bases, with 11 bases lying between them. This CDR3 has 13 amino acids. Germline V gene lookup returns CDR1 LGHDT and CDR2 YNNKEL (reference sequence). The CDR3 coding sequence is TGTGCCAGCAGCCAGGGGGCCGATACACCCCTCCACTTT. Encoded protein: CASSQGADTPLHF.

The J gene is TRBJ1-3, the V gene TRBV5-8; 7 positions match TRBD1. The CDR3 has 16 amino acids. The germline CDR1 and CDR2 sequences are SGHTS and YDEGEE. V lost 2 bases, J lost 0 bases, and 5 bases stayed unmatched. The CDR3: CASSLQGPYSGNTIYF. DNA of the CDR3: TGTGCCAGCAGCTTACAGGGGCCGTACTCTGGAAACACCATATATTTT. The variable domain in full, completed from reference TRBV5-8 and TRBJ1-3, reads EAGVTQSPTHLIKTRGQQATLRCSPISGHTSVYWYQQALGLGLQFLLWYDEGEERNRGNFPPRFSGRQFPNYSSELNVNALELEDSALYLCASSLQGPYSGNTIYFGEGSWLTVV.

This chain connects TRBV19 to TRBJ2-7; D is undetermined. The V end was cut by 3 bases, the J end by 7 bases, with 13 bases between. Germline V gives CDR1 LNHDA, CDR2 SQIVND (reference sequence). The CDR3 is made up of 13 amino acids. CDR3 in amino acids: CASSIVRGEEQYF. In DNA form, the CDR3 reads TGTGCCAGTAGTATCGTCCGCGGTGAGGAGCAGTACTTC.

The chain is built from TRBV25-1 and TRBJ2-2, with a possible D match to TRBD1 (5 bases). CDR1 is MGHDK and CDR2 is SYGVNS in the germline V gene. The CDR3 extends over 15 amino acids. Between the trimmed V and J ends, which lost 6 bases and 5 bases, there was a span of 16 bases. The CDR3 sequence: CASSPNRAGTGELFF. The CDR3 region has the DNA TGTGCCAGCAGCCCGAATAGGGCAGGGACCGGGGAGCTGTTTTTT.

The chain employs TRBV19 and TRBJ1-5, with unresolved D. Germline CDR1 LNHDA, CDR2 SQIVND (reference sequence). Trimming left V 5 bases short and J 5 bases short, with 10 bases between. CDR3 size: 13 residues. DNA of the CDR3: TGTGCCAGTAGTCTCCTCGGGGATCAGCCCCAGCATTTT. This codes for CASSLLGDQPQHF.

There are a few counts of this clone. This chain connects TRBV10-3 to TRBJ1-3; 7 nucleotides agree with TRBD1. Germline CDR1 is ENHRY and CDR2 is SYGVKD. After removal of 6 bases from V and 4 bases from J, the junction contained 9 bases not matched to a gene. This CDR3 is built from 15 residues. CDR3 amino acids: CAIRRQGTWGNTIYF. CDR3 DNA sequence: TGTGCCATCAGGAGACAGGGAACTTGGGGAAACACCATATATTTT.

This clone appeared a single time. The rearrangement uses TRBV9 and TRBJ1-1; D is undetermined. V was shortened by 3 bases and J by 5 bases, with 14 bases between the two germline ends. Per the germline V gene, CDR1 is SGDLS and CDR2 is YYNGEE. The CDR3 is 14 amino acids. The CDR3 sequence is CASSETGRRTEAFF. The CDR3 DNA reads TGTGCCAGCAGCGAGACCGGACGGAGGACTGAAGCTTTCTTT.

The V call is TRBV2, the J call TRBJ1-6; D ambiguous. V dropped 2 bases and J dropped 7 bases, with 15 bases sitting between them. Germline V gene sequence: CDR1 SNHLY, CDR2 FYNNEI. This CDR3 is built from 16 residues. CDR3 sequence (DNA): TGTGCCAGCAGTGAATATATGGGAGGTGGGAATTCACCCCTCCACTTT. Its protein is CASSEYMGGGNSPLHF.

Regarding this clone: Germline and junction disagree at one end, which may indicate a read error. The CDR3 DNA sequence: TGCGCCAGCAGCTTATCCCCCCGAGGTGCGAACGCCGGGGAGCTGTTTTTT. It translates to CASSLSPRGANAGELFF. This chain connects TRBV5-1 to TRBJ2-2; no clear D. The CDR3 runs 17 residues. Germline V lookup: CDR1 SGHRS, CDR2 YFSETQ.

This chain joins TRBV5-1 and TRBJ2-5, with 7 bases fitting TRBD1. V gave up 4 bases and J gave up 4 bases; unmatched junction bases: 7. The CDR3 contains 14 residues. Germline CDR1 SGHRS, CDR2 YFSETQ. The CDR3 loop is CASSAQGVGETQYF. The DNA of the CDR3 is TGCGCCAGCAGCGCGCAGGGGGTCGGAGAGACCCAGTACTTC.

This rearrangement joins TRBV5-4 to TRBJ2-5; 9 positions agree with TRBD1. This CDR3 spans 15 amino acids. The V gene end was trimmed by 4 bases and the J gene end by 3 bases; junction bases not matched to a gene: 7. Germline values: CDR1 SGHNT, CDR2 YYREEE (reference sequence). The DNA of the CDR3 is TGTGCCAGCAGCCGACAGGGACAGGGTGAAGAGACCCAGTACTTC. Translation gives CASSRQGQGEETQYF.

The rearrangement uses TRBV10-2 and TRBJ2-1, with 12 bases aligning to TRBD2. The CDR3 runs 17 residues. Germline V CDR1 and CDR2: WSHSY, SAAADI. Unmatched junction bases numbered 14, after V lost 6 bases and J lost 8 bases. This chain's CDR3 is CASRSRSSGRALDEQFF. CDR3 bases: TGCGCCAGCAGAAGTCGGTCTAGCGGGAGGGCCCTAGATGAGCAGTTCTTC.

This sequence joins TRBV7-2 and TRBJ1-5; a possible D gene is TRBD1 (5 bases). This CDR3 has 18 amino acids. Germline assignment: CDR1 SGHTA and CDR2 FQGNSA. V was cut by 1 base and J by 1 base, with 17 bases left in between. The CDR3 loop is CASSLDAGRGWSNQPQHF. The CDR3 DNA reads TGTGCCAGCAGCTTAGACGCGGGAAGGGGATGGAGCAATCAGCCCCAGCATTTT.